This TCR beta chain derives from a study of graft-versus-host responses after intestinal transplantation. In regard to this clone: Distinct nucleotide sequences in the sample also encode this CDR3.

V gave up 0 bases and J gave up 1 base; unmatched junction bases: 2. CDR3 length: 16 residues. CDR1 is SGDLS, CDR2 YYNGEE, per germline. Profiling relied on immunoSEQ multiplex PCR, and the TCRdb table lists in-frame clones only, not all of them. This table has 11,000 to 15,000 clones, roughly 81% appearing once. Processed graft tissue released its intraepithelial and lamina propria lymphocytes. The source material was ileum tissue, sampled 16 days after intestinal transplant. This clonotype originated in a human patient who received an intestinal transplant, so some T cells may come from the graft donor. The chain joins TRBV9 to TRBJ2-3, with 10 bases matching TRBD1. CDR3 in DNA: TGTGCCAGCAGCGTAGCCGGGACAGGGGGCACAGATACGCAGTATTTT. It codes for CASSVAGTGGTDTQYF.